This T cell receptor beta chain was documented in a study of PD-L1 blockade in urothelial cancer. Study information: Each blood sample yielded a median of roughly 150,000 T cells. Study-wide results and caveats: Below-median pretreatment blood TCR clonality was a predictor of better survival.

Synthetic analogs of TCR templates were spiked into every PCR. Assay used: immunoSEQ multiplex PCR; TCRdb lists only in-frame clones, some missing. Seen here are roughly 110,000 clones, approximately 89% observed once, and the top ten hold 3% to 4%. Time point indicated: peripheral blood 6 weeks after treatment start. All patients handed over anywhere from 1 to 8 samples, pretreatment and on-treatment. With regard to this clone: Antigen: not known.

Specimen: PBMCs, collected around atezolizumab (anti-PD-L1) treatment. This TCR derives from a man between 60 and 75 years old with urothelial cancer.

Here the CDR3 DNA reads TGCGCCAGCAGTGATCCAGGGGTTGGGGGAAACACCATATATTTT. This encodes CASSDPGVGGNTIYF. The genes are TRBV10-2 and TRBJ1-3, with D perhaps matching TRBD1 (6 bases). There are 15 residues in the CDR3. Germline lookup yields CDR1 WSHSY and CDR2 SAAADI. The V and J ends lost 3 bases and 4 bases respectively, with 13 bases between them.